These 26 T cell receptor beta chains share one sample of origin, sequenced in a study of shared clonotypes between healthy human individuals. Sequencing was performed with immunoSEQ multiplex PCR; in TCRdb, only in-frame clones are kept and a portion is missing. The profile shows around 2.5 million clones, approximately 93% of them singletons. Sequencing input: naive CD4+ T cells from PBMCs. Subset denoted: CD45RA+ positively selected. The receptors shown here come from a man younger than 30 in good health. Some clones in this sample may be carry-over from other donors' samples.

This chain links TRBV19 with TRBJ1-2; 12 bases match TRBD1. CDR1 and CDR2 (germline): LNHDA, SQIVND (reference sequence). V lost 4 bases to trimming and J lost 4 bases; unmatched junction nucleotides: 7. The CDR3 totals 16 residues. As DNA, the CDR3 is TGTGCCAGTAGTACGACCGGGACAGGGGGCCCCTATGGCTACACCTTC. Its translation: CASSTTGTGGPYGYTF.

The chain is built from TRBV4-2 and TRBJ2-3; 8 positions agree with TRBD2. Trimming cost V 4 bases and J 2 bases; bases outside gene matches: 11. CDR1 and CDR2 from the germline V gene are LGHNA and YNFKEQ. The CDR3 has 17 residues. CDR3 amino acids: CASSRRALREDTDTQYF. As DNA, the CDR3 is TGTGCCAGCAGCCGCCGAGCTTTGCGGGAGGACACAGATACGCAGTATTTT.

This clone appeared a single time. The chain couples TRBV9 to TRBJ1-4; D ambiguous. The CDR3 contains 12 residues. Germline-derived CDR1 and CDR2 are SGDLS and YYNGEE. The V and J ends lost 0 bases and 8 bases respectively, with 5 bases between them. CDR3 bases: TGTGCCAGCAGCGTAGCCGGGGAAAAACTGTTTTTT. As protein: CASSVAGEKLFF.

V gene TRBV6-5 combines with J gene TRBJ2-3; tentatively, D is TRBD1 (6 bases). Germline V gene sequence: CDR1 MNHEY, CDR2 SVGAGI. Trimming took 6 bases from V and 0 from J, leaving 13 bases between them. The CDR3 is made up of 15 amino acids. CDR3 coding DNA: TGTGCCAGCAGCAACAGGGCAGCTAGCACAGATACGCAGTATTTT. Protein: CASSNRAASTDTQYF.

The V gene is TRBV28, the J gene TRBJ2-7; unclear D gene. Trimming pared 6 bases from V and 1 base from J, leaving 19 bases between. Germline V gene sequence: CDR1 MDHEN, CDR2 SYDVKM. The CDR3 extends over 16 amino acids. CDR3 sequence: CASRLPLGSGSYEQYF. The CDR3 DNA is TGTGCCAGCAGGCTGCCGTTAGGGTCCGGGTCCTACGAGCAGTACTTC.

The chain carries TRBV7-9 and TRBJ2-1; D is uncertain. In germline, CDR1 is SEHNR, CDR2 FQNEAQ (reference sequence). Trimming took off 5 bases at V and 4 bases at J, with 9 bases between the two ends. The CDR3 is 13 residues long. The CDR3 spells CASSRLRYNEQFF. In nucleotides, the CDR3 is TGTGCCAGCAGCCGGCTACGGTACAATGAGCAGTTCTTC.

The V gene is TRBV4-2, the J gene TRBJ1-2; a possible D gene is TRBD1 (5 bases). Trimming took off 0 bases at V and 9 bases at J, with 11 bases between the two ends. Looked up from germline, CDR1 is LGHNA and CDR2 is YNFKEQ. CDR3 length: 13 amino acids. The chain's CDR3 is CASSQDGQGSYTF. The CDR3 DNA sequence: TGTGCCAGCAGCCAAGACGGGCAGGGTAGCTACACCTTC.

V is TRBV28 and J is TRBJ2-6; 7 nucleotides match TRBD1. This CDR3 spans 17 amino acids. V gave up 3 bases and J gave up 0 bases; unmatched junction bases: 5. Germline CDR1 reads MDHEN; CDR2 reads SYDVKM. CDR3 DNA: TGTGCCAGCAGTTTGCGGACAGGAAACTCTGGGGCCAACGTCCTGACTTTC. Translated, it gives CASSLRTGNSGANVLTF.

Points on this clone: The sample has other DNA sequences that encode this CDR3 too. This rearrangement joins TRBV5-8 to TRBJ1-5; D call uncertain. The V and J ends lost 2 bases and 7 bases respectively, with 4 bases between them. From germline, CDR1 is SGHTS and CDR2 YDEGEE. This CDR3 has 11 residues. CDR3 bases: TGTGCCAGCAGCTTAGGCCAGCCCCAGCATTTT. Its protein is CASSLGQPQHF.

J is TRBJ1-3 and V is TRBV30; TRBD1 matches 8 bases. Germline loops: CDR1 GTSNPN, CDR2 SVGIG (reference sequence). The CDR3 loop spans 14 amino acids. Trimming took 5 bases from V and 2 from J; bases not matched to a gene: 5. The CDR3 DNA follows: TGTGCCTGGGGACAGGGAGTCACTGGAAACACCATATATTTT. Translating it yields CAWGQGVTGNTIYF.

The chain recombines TRBV4-3 with TRBJ1-5; D might be TRBD1 (6 bases). CDR1 is LGHNA and CDR2 is YSLEER in the germline V gene. Between the trimmed V and J ends, which lost 1 base and 2 bases, there was a span of 6 bases. This CDR3 is 14 amino acids long. CDR3 nucleotides: TGCGCCAGCAGCCAAGCAGGGGGCAATCAGCCCCAGCATTTT. Protein sequence: CASSQAGGNQPQHF.

The chain has TRBV6-6 and TRBJ2-3, with TRBD1 matching over 7 bases. Losses at the gene ends were 1 base for V and 0 bases for J; bases not matched to a gene: 4. CDR3 size: 16 residues. In germline, CDR1 is MNHNY, CDR2 SVGAGI (reference sequence). This CDR3 is CASSYFWTGSTDTQYF. CDR3 DNA: TGTGCCAGCAGTTACTTTTGGACAGGTAGCACAGATACGCAGTATTTT.

The chain couples TRBV5-5 to TRBJ1-5, with D possibly matching TRBD1 (5 bases). Trimming stripped 0 bases from V and 3 bases from J, with 7 bases between. This CDR3 has 14 residues. The germline gives CDR1 SGHKS, CDR2 YYEKEE (reference sequence). CDR3 protein: CASSLARANQPQHF. The CDR3 DNA sequence: TGTGCCAGCAGCTTGGCCAGGGCCAATCAGCCCCAGCATTTT.

V gene TRBV6-1 combines with J gene TRBJ1-2; a weak D match, TRBD1 (6 bases). Germline assignment: CDR1 MNHNS and CDR2 SASEGT. V was pared by 1 base and J by 3 bases, with 6 bases between. The CDR3 is 13 residues long. CDR3: CASSEGQDYGYTF. For the CDR3, the DNA is TGTGCCAGCAGTGAAGGACAGGACTATGGCTACACCTTC.

J is TRBJ2-7 and V is TRBV5-4; perhaps TRBD2 as D (6 bases). CDR1 and CDR2 (germline): SGHNT, YYREEE (reference sequence). V was trimmed by 2 bases and J by 4 bases, leaving 16 bases between them. This CDR3 is 15 amino acids long. The CDR3 is CASSFRRVLGYEQYF. CDR3 nucleotide sequence: TGTGCCAGCAGCTTCAGGAGGGTCTTAGGGTACGAGCAGTACTTC.

On this clone: Within the sample, other DNA sequences also encode this same CDR3. The gene calls are TRBV6-5 and TRBJ1-1; 8 bases are a match to TRBD1. This CDR3 has 14 amino acids. Germline V CDR1 and CDR2: MNHEY, SVGAGI. V lost 0 bases and J lost 4; bases outside the gene matches: 1. The CDR3 region has the DNA TGTGCCAGCAGTTACTCCAGGGGGCGCACTGAAGCTTTCTTT. It yields the protein CASSYSRGRTEAFF.

This clone was counted once. The chain combines TRBV29-1 with TRBJ2-7, with a weak D call TRBD1 (5 bases). The CDR3 runs to 12 residues. Germline assignment: CDR1 SQVTM and CDR2 ANQGSEA. The ends were cut back, 7 bases at V and 3 bases at J, with 13 bases in the middle. The CDR3 DNA follows: TGCAGCGCGTCGCGGCAGGGCTACGAGCAGTACTTC. Translating it yields CSASRQGYEQYF.

The chain recombines TRBV6-5 with TRBJ2-3; D perhaps matches TRBD1 (6 bases). The CDR3 contains 14 residues. Germline CDR1 is MNHEY and CDR2 is SVGAGI. With 5 bases removed from V and 2 bases from J, the gap between germline ends came to 11 bases. Here the CDR3 reads CASSPPGDTDTQYF. As DNA, the CDR3 is TGTGCCAGCAGTCCCCCAGGGGACACAGATACGCAGTATTTT.

The V and J genes are TRBV5-8 and TRBJ2-5; TRBD2 aligns across 13 bases. In germline, CDR1 is SGHTS, CDR2 YDEGEE. CDR3 length equals 16 residues. The ends lost 5 bases at V and 5 bases at J; junction bases unmatched: 9. In DNA form, the CDR3 reads TGTGCCAGCAGTCTGAGGACTAGCGGGAGTTTGGAGACCCAGTACTTC. Its protein product is CASSLRTSGSLETQYF.

The J gene is TRBJ2-2, the V gene TRBV5-1; TRBD1 is a possible D gene (6 bases). In germline, CDR1 is SGHRS, CDR2 YFSETQ. V lost 0 bases, J lost 7 bases, and 13 bases lay in between. This CDR3 comprises 15 residues. CDR3 sequence reads: CASSLVSGVIGELFF. The CDR3 DNA follows: TGCGCCAGCAGCTTGGTGTCAGGGGTTATCGGGGAGCTGTTTTTT.

V and J are TRBV28 and TRBJ1-5; no firm D call. V shed 5 bases and J shed 7 bases, with 18 bases lying between them. Per the germline V gene, CDR1 is MDHEN and CDR2 is SYDVKM. The CDR3 runs to 15 residues. The CDR3 region is CASSPGSEGEQPQHF. The CDR3 DNA reads as TGTGCCAGCAGTCCGGGATCCGAGGGAGAGCAGCCCCAGCATTTT.

The chain uses TRBV5-6 and TRBJ2-1; TRBD2 agrees at 12 bases. The junction had 5 bases not matched to a gene; V was cut back by 4 bases and J by 3 bases. The CDR3 extends over 16 amino acids. From germline, CDR1 is SGHDT and CDR2 YYEEEE. The CDR3 DNA follows: TGTGCCAGCAGCAGACTAGCGGGAGCCGGCTACAATGAGCAGTTCTTC. The encoded protein is CASSRLAGAGYNEQFF.

This rearrangement joins TRBV5-1 to TRBJ1-6, with TRBD1 matching over 7 bases. This CDR3 is 15 amino acids long. CDR1 SGHRS and CDR2 YFSETQ come from the germline V gene. V lost 7 bases and J lost 10; bases outside the gene matches: 14. The chain's CDR3 is CASRVLTGTDSPLHF. The CDR3, as DNA: TGCGCCAGCCGCGTACTGACAGGGACGGACTCACCCCTCCACTTT.

As regards this clone: Other DNA variants within this sample encode the same CDR3. The J gene is TRBJ1-3, the V gene TRBV28; D gene ambiguous. The V gene lost 7 bases and the J gene lost 1 base, with 8 bases spanning the gap. Germline V CDR1 and CDR2: MDHEN, SYDVKM. The CDR3 totals 13 residues. The CDR3 sequence is CASIGGSGNTIYF. Here the CDR3 DNA reads TGTGCCAGCATCGGTGGGTCTGGAAACACCATATATTTT.

The chain carries TRBV27 and TRBJ2-7; possible D gene TRBD2, 5 bases. The germline gives CDR1 MNHEY, CDR2 SMNVEV (reference sequence). The CDR3 length is 15 residues. V gave up 3 bases and J gave up 2 bases, with 14 bases separating them. CDR3 loop: CASSLKDFPTYEQYF. The CDR3 DNA follows: TGTGCCAGCAGTTTGAAGGACTTTCCCACCTACGAGCAGTACTTC.

The V gene is TRBV5-1, the J gene TRBJ2-1; D might be TRBD2 (6 bases). This CDR3 has 16 residues. The V gene lost 3 bases and the J gene lost 5 bases, with 18 bases spanning the gap. Germline CDR1 and CDR2: SGHRS and YFSETQ. The CDR3 sequence: CASSSGTSSFDNEQFF. CDR3 nucleotides: TGCGCCAGCAGCTCCGGGACTTCAAGCTTCGACAATGAGCAGTTCTTC.